This is a list of T cell receptor beta chains from one sample in a study of T cells in Graves' hyperthyroidism and ophthalmopathy. Each CDR3 protein is one row after TCRdb ran MiXCR on the multiplex PCR reads. The table shows approximately 740,000 distinct CDR3 sequences, with around 15% occurring only once. Sequenced: blood. These receptors all come from a woman younger than 30 with Graves' hyperthyroidism. Both conserved end residues are part of each CDR3. Fields, in order: D gene, clone size, V gene, J gene, CDR3 DNA, CDR3 protein. A D gene is named only where the DNA matches it firmly. Only part of the rows carry a size: once, few, many, or a class if the clone is expanded.

D: NA; size: many; V: TRBV20-1; J: TRBJ2-5; DNA: TGCAGTGCTAGAGTCCCTCGCCCCGAAATACAAGAGACCCAGTACTTC; CDR3: CSARVPRPEIQETQYF
D: NA; size: many; V: TRBV6-2/TRBV6-3; J: TRBJ2-7; DNA: TGTGCCAGCTCCGGGAGAAACTACGAGCAGTACTTC; CDR3: CASSGRNYEQYF
D: NA; size: NA; V: TRBV3-1; J: TRBJ1-1; DNA: TGTGCCAGCAGCCACTCGGGACGGAACACTGAAGCTTTCTTT; CDR3: CASSHSGRNTEAFF
D: NA; size: few; V: TRBV4-3; J: TRBJ2-5; DNA: TGCGCCAGCAGCCATAGTTACGGAGAGACCCAGTACTTC; CDR3: CASSHSYGETQYF
D: TRBD1; size: many; V: TRBV20-1; J: TRBJ1-3; DNA: TGCAGTGCTAGTGGGGACAGGGTGGGAAACACCATATATTTT; CDR3: CSASGDRVGNTIYF
D: NA; size: many; V: TRBV7-3; J: TRBJ2-1; DNA: TGTGCCAGCAGCCGATGGGGGCTTTCCGGAAACCTTTACAATGAGCAGTTCTTC; CDR3: CASSRWGLSGNLYNEQFF
D: NA; size: NA; V: TRBV4-1; J: TRBJ2-7; DNA: TGCGCCAGCAGCCAAGCTACCCCCGGCGGGCACCTACGAGGGCAGTACTTC; CDR3: CASSQATPGGHLRGQYF
D: NA; size: NA; V: TRBV7-2; J: TRBJ2-3; DNA: TGTGCCAGCAGACTAGTGGGACTTGTAACAGATACGCAGTATTTT; CDR3: CASRLVGLVTDTQYF
D: NA; size: NA; V: TRBV6-1; J: TRBJ2-2; DNA: TGTGCCAGCAGTGAAGCCGGGTTGGGGCTGTTTTTT; CDR3: CASSEAGLGLFF
D: TRBD2; size: NA; V: TRBV19; J: TRBJ2-1; DNA: TGTGCCAGTAGTAACAGGACTAGCCGGAATGAGCAGTTCTTC; CDR3: CASSNRTSRNEQFF
D: TRBD1; size: many; V: TRBV3-1; J: TRBJ1-2; DNA: TGTGCCAGCAGCCAAGAGAGCCCACAGGGGGGCTATGGCTACACCTTC; CDR3: CASSQESPQGGYGYTF
D: NA; size: few; V: TRBV6-1; J: TRBJ2-1; DNA: TGTGCCAGCAGCCGGGAACTAGAAGTCAATGAGCAGTTCTTC; CDR3: CASSRELEVNEQFF
D: NA; size: few; V: TRBV19; J: TRBJ2-1; DNA: TGTGCCAGTAGTATAGACGTACAGGGCCCCACGGGTGAGCAGTTCTTC; CDR3: CASSIDVQGPTGEQFF
D: NA; size: NA; V: TRBV5-5; J: TRBJ2-7; DNA: TGTGCCAGCAGCACGGGACTCAGCGAGCAGTACTTC; CDR3: CASSTGLSEQYF
D: TRBD1; size: few; V: TRBV20-1; J: TRBJ2-7; DNA: TGCAGTGCCATTACAGGGGACAGTTCCTACGAGCAGTACTTC; CDR3: CSAITGDSSYEQYF
D: NA; size: many; V: TRBV10-3; J: TRBJ2-7; DNA: TGTGCCATCAGTTTAGACAGGTCCTACGAGCAGTACTTC; CDR3: CAISLDRSYEQYF
D: NA; size: many; V: TRBV20-1; J: TRBJ2-7; DNA: TGCAGTGCTCCCAGTCCGACTAAAAACTACGAGCAGTACTTC; CDR3: CSAPSPTKNYEQYF
D: TRBD1; size: many; V: TRBV7-2; J: TRBJ1-5; DNA: TGTGCCAGCAGCGAAGGGGACAGGGGGCGTAGCAATCAGCCCCAGCATTTT; CDR3: CASSEGDRGRSNQPQHF
D: NA; size: many; V: TRBV29-1; J: TRBJ2-2; DNA: TGCAGCGTCGACGGGACGGGAACCGGGGAGCTGTTTTTT; CDR3: CSVDGTGTGELFF
D: NA; size: many; V: TRBV11-2; J: TRBJ2-7; DNA: TGTGCCAGCAGTCCGAGCTCAACCGGGTTACACTGCGAGCAGTACTTC; CDR3: CASSPSSTGLHCEQYF
D: NA; size: many; V: TRBV7-9; J: TRBJ2-5; DNA: TGTGCCAGCAGCACCAATCGAGGAGGGAATCAAGAGACCCAGTACTTC; CDR3: CASSTNRGGNQETQYF
D: NA; size: many; V: TRBV30; J: TRBJ1-2; DNA: TGTGCCTGGAGTGTACTCGAACAGGTGGATGGCTACACCTTC; CDR3: CAWSVLEQVDGYTF
D: NA; size: many; V: TRBV13; J: TRBJ1-5; DNA: TGTGCCAGCAGCTTTGAAGGGCAGCCCCAGCATTTT; CDR3: CASSFEGQPQHF
D: TRBD2; size: few; V: TRBV6-2/TRBV6-3; J: TRBJ2-1; DNA: TGTGCTACCCAGATGGGTTGGGCTAGCGGGATCCCCTACAATGAGCAGTTCTTC; CDR3: CATQMGWASGIPYNEQFF
D: NA; size: few; V: TRBV4-1; J: TRBJ1-2; DNA: TGCGCCAGCAGCCACCTGACCACGTCGGACAAGAACTATGGCTACACCTTC; CDR3: CASSHLTTSDKNYGYTF
D: NA; size: few; V: TRBV29-1; J: TRBJ1-2; DNA: TGCAGCTTCACTAATAACTATGGCTACACCTTC; CDR3: CSFTNNYGYTF
D: NA; size: NA; V: TRBV10-3; J: TRBJ2-7; DNA: TGTGCCATCAGACGGGGACACCCACTTTTTAGCTCCTACGAGCAGTACTTC; CDR3: CAIRRGHPLFSSYEQYF
D: NA; size: many; V: TRBV30; J: TRBJ1-1; DNA: TGTGCCTGGAGTAAGGGCAGATCAACTGAAGCTTTCTTT; CDR3: CAWSKGRSTEAFF
D: TRBD2; size: many; V: TRBV12-3/TRBV12-4; J: TRBJ2-1; DNA: TGTGCCAGCAGTGCATTAGCGGGAGCGGGCAATGAGCAGTTCTTC; CDR3: CASSALAGAGNEQFF
D: NA; size: NA; V: TRBV29-1; J: TRBJ1-2; DNA: TGCAGCGTTGTGGGGGCCGGCTATGGCTACACCTTC; CDR3: CSVVGAGYGYTF
D: TRBD2; size: many; V: TRBV7-2; J: TRBJ2-3; DNA: TGTGCCAGCAGCTTTAGAGCGGGAGTTGCAGATACGCAGTATTTT; CDR3: CASSFRAGVADTQYF
D: TRBD2; size: few; V: TRBV4-3; J: TRBJ2-7; DNA: TGCGCCAGCAGCCGGGGGGCGGGAGGACCGTACGAGCAGTACTTC; CDR3: CASSRGAGGPYEQYF
D: NA; size: few; V: TRBV7-9; J: TRBJ2-7; DNA: TGTGCCAGCAGCTTAGAGAAATACGAGCAGTACTTC; CDR3: CASSLEKYEQYF
D: NA; size: few; V: TRBV6-1; J: TRBJ2-2; DNA: TGTGCCACCAGACTGAAAGGGGGGGAGCTGTTTTTT; CDR3: CATRLKGGELFF
D: NA; size: few; V: TRBV7-9; J: TRBJ2-1; DNA: TGTGCCAGCAGCGTTACCCGAACCGGGGCATTAACGGATGAGCAGTTCTTC; CDR3: CASSVTRTGALTDEQFF
D: NA; size: few; V: TRBV6-6; J: TRBJ1-2; DNA: TGTGTCAGCAGTTACTCGGGCAGCGGGAGCTATGGCTACACCTTC; CDR3: CVSSYSGSGSYGYTF
D: TRBD1; size: NA; V: TRBV30; J: TRBJ2-7; DNA: TGTGCCTGGTCCAAGTCCGGGACAGGGTACGAGCAGTACTTC; CDR3: CAWSKSGTGYEQYF
D: TRBD1; size: few; V: TRBV29-1; J: TRBJ1-6; DNA: TGCAGCGTGTCACAGGGGAGGAATTCACCCCTCCACTTT; CDR3: CSVSQGRNSPLHF
D: NA; size: many; V: TRBV29-1; J: TRBJ2-7; DNA: TGCAGCGTTGGCGGAACCTACGAGCAGTACTTC; CDR3: CSVGGTYEQYF
D: NA; size: many; V: TRBV7-2; J: TRBJ2-1; DNA: TGTGCCAGCAGCTTAGCGGGGGGTGATGAGCAGTTCTTC; CDR3: CASSLAGGDEQFF
D: TRBD2; size: once; V: TRBV5-5; J: TRBJ2-7; DNA: TGTGCCAGCAGCTTGTTAGGCGGGGGGGCCGGGGAGCAGTACTTC; CDR3: CASSLLGGGAGEQYF
D: NA; size: many; V: TRBV5-1; J: TRBJ2-4; DNA: TGCGCCAGCAGCTTGTTTAACGAAAGGGACATTCAGTACTTC; CDR3: CASSLFNERDIQYF
D: TRBD1; size: many; V: TRBV6-1; J: TRBJ2-1; DNA: TGTGCCAGCAGTGTACAGGGGAGCTCCTACAATGAGCAGTTCTTC; CDR3: CASSVQGSSYNEQFF
D: TRBD1; size: NA; V: TRBV10-3; J: TRBJ2-2; DNA: TGTGCCATCAGGGAGGGACAGGGAGACACCGGGGAGCTGTTTTTT; CDR3: CAIREGQGDTGELFF
D: NA; size: few; V: TRBV4-1; J: TRBJ1-2; DNA: TGCGCCAGCAGCCAAGTCAAAGACGGGGGCTATGGCTACACCTTC; CDR3: CASSQVKDGGYGYTF
D: TRBD2; size: NA; V: TRBV12-3/TRBV12-4; J: TRBJ2-3; DNA: TGTGCCAGCAGTTCATGGACTAGCGGGACAACAGATACGCAGTATTTT; CDR3: CASSSWTSGTTDTQYF
D: TRBD2; size: few; V: TRBV24-1; J: TRBJ2-3; DNA: TGTGCCACCAGTGACTCCGGGACTAGCGGTAGCACAGATACGCAGTATTTT; CDR3: CATSDSGTSGSTDTQYF
D: NA; size: NA; V: TRBV20-1; J: TRBJ1-5; DNA: TGCAGTGCCCGGACTTACAATCAGCCCCAGCATTTT; CDR3: CSARTYNQPQHF
D: NA; size: NA; V: TRBV3-1; J: TRBJ1-2; DNA: TGTGCCAGCAGCCAATTCGGCCGGAGCTATGGCTACACCTTC; CDR3: CASSQFGRSYGYTF
D: NA; size: many; V: TRBV19; J: TRBJ2-7; DNA: TGTGCCAGTAGTATAACCACCGACTACGAGCAGTACTTC; CDR3: CASSITTDYEQYF
D: TRBD1; size: NA; V: TRBV29-1; J: TRBJ1-2; DNA: TGCAGCGTCCTGCTCCGGGACAGGGGGGGCGACTATGGCTACACCTTC; CDR3: CSVLLRDRGGDYGYTF
D: TRBD1; size: many; V: TRBV7-9; J: TRBJ2-5; DNA: TGTGCCAGCAGCTTAGGGACACAGGGGGGAGAGACCCAGTACTTC; CDR3: CASSLGTQGGETQYF
D: NA; size: many; V: TRBV7-3; J: TRBJ2-1; DNA: TGTGCCAGCAGCTCATTCGGGACCACCCGGGATGAGCAGTTCTTC; CDR3: CASSSFGTTRDEQFF
D: TRBD1; size: NA; V: TRBV6-1; J: TRBJ2-7; DNA: TGTGCCAGCAGTAGATCACAGGGGGGCGACGAGCAGTACTTC; CDR3: CASSRSQGGDEQYF
D: TRBD1; size: few; V: TRBV11-2; J: TRBJ2-1; DNA: TGTGCCAGCAGCTTAGGTTCGGGACAGGGGCACCTCAATGAGCAGTTCTTC; CDR3: CASSLGSGQGHLNEQFF